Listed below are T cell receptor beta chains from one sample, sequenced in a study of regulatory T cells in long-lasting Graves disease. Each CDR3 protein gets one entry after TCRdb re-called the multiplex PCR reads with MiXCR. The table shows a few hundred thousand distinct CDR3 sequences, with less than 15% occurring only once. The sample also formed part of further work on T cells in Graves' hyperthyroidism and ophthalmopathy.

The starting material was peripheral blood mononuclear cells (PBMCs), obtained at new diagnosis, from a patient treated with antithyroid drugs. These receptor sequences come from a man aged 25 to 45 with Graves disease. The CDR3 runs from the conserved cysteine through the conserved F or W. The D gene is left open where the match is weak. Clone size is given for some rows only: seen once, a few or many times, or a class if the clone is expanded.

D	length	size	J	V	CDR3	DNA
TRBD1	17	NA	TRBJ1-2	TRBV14	CASSHWGTGGANYGYTF	TGTGCCAGCAGCCATTGGGGCACAGGGGGCGCGAACTATGGCTACACCTTC
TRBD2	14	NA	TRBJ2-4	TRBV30	CAWGLAEAKNIQYF	TGTGCCTGGGGACTAGCAGAAGCCAAAAACATTCAGTACTTC
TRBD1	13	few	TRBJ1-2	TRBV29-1	CSVLGQGSYGYTF	TGCAGCGTTCTTGGACAGGGGAGCTATGGCTACACCTTC
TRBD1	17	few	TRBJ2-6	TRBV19	CASSKGQGYSGANVLTF	TGTGCCAGTAGTAAGGGACAGGGGTACTCTGGGGCCAACGTCCTGACTTTC
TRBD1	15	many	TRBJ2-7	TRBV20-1	CSARDQGDPKDEQYF	TGCAGTGCTAGAGACCAGGGGGACCCTAAGGACGAGCAGTACTTC
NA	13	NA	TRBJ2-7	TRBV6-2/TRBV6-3	CASSYYGPGEQYF	TGTGCCAGCAGTTACTACGGGCCGGGCGAGCAGTACTTC
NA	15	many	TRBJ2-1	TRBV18	CASSPIRESGPEQFF	TGTGCCAGCTCACCCATCCGGGAGTCGGGACCTGAGCAGTTCTTC
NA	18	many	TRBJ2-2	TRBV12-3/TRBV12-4	CASSEFRLGRSNTGELFF	TGTGCCAGCAGCGAATTCAGATTGGGACGGTCGAACACCGGGGAGCTGTTTTTT
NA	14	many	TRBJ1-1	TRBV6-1	CASSAETANTEAFF	TGTGCCAGCAGTGCGGAGACAGCGAACACTGAAGCTTTCTTT
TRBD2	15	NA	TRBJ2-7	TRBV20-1	CSAIKLAGGPYEQYF	TGCAGTGCTATAAAATTAGCGGGAGGGCCATACGAGCAGTACTTC
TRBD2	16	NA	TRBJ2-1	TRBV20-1	CSASMYAGAEYNEQFF	TGCAGTGCTAGTATGTACGCGGGAGCAGAGTACAATGAGCAGTTCTTC
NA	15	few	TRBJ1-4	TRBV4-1	CASSLLRAQNEKLFF	TGCGCCAGCAGCCTCCTCCGAGCCCAAAATGAAAAACTGTTTTTT